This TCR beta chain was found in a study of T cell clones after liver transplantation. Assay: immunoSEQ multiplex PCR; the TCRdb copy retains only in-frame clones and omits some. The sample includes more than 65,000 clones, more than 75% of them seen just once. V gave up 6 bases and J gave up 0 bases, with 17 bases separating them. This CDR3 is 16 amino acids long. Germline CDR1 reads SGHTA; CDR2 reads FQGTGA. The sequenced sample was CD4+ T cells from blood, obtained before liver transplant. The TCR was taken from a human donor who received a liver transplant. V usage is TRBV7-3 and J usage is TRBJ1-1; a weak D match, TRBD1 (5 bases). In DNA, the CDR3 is TGTGCCAGCAGACCCTTGGGAGGGGTTATGAACACTGAAGCTTTCTTT. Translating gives CASRPLGGVMNTEAFF.